This T cell receptor (beta chain) was captured in a study of blood T cells in healthy people across ages. Study observations and caveats: In older individuals, TCR beta diversity per million T cells was lower, falling roughly linearly with age.

This clonotype was seen a few times. The antigen remains unidentified. Total RNA, at least 5 micrograms per sample, came from PBMCs. Per the germline V gene, CDR1 is DFQATT and CDR2 is SNEGSKA (reference sequence). CDR3 length equals 13 residues. V shed 6 bases and J shed 8 bases, with 17 bases lying between them. A second PCR of 7 to 11 cycles used a sample-barcoded 5' primer and a J-beta primer mix. TCRdb passed the 5' RACE reads through MiXCR, listing each CDR3 protein once. The table has fewer than 800,000 distinct CDR3 sequences, roughly 50% seen once. The sequence came from a woman aged 60 to 75 in good health. Sequenced material: blood. The chain has TRBV20-1 and TRBJ2-1, with no clear D. The CDR3 here is CSATLPHLDEQFF. CDR3 sequence (DNA): TGCAGTGCGACCCTACCCCACCTTGATGAGCAGTTCTTC.